Below are 21 T cell receptor beta chains sequenced from a single sample in a study of post-analysis software for immune sequencing data. Study-level results: About 5 TRBV segments, including TRBV5-6, TRBV5-1 and TRBV20-1, were more frequent in patients than controls.

What these receptors recognize is not known. Unique molecular identifiers tagged the TCR beta cDNA libraries. MiXCR, run by TCRdb on the PCR reads, gives a single entry per CDR3 protein. The sample includes hundreds of thousands of distinct CDR3 sequences, 59% of them seen just once. Sequencing was done on a sample of blood. The source is a girl aged 2-10 years with multiple sclerosis.

This clonotype was seen a handful of times. The genes are TRBV7-2 and TRBJ2-6, with 10 bases lining up with TRBD1. Germline assignment: CDR1 SGHTA and CDR2 FQGNSA. V dropped 5 bases and J dropped 3; count of bases not matched to a gene: 7. CDR3 length: 17 residues. This CDR3 reads CASSQTGGAGGANVLTF. CDR3 in DNA: TGTGCCAGCAGCCAGACAGGGGGCGCGGGTGGGGCCAACGTCCTGACTTTC. The variable domain in full, completed from reference TRBV7-2 and TRBJ2-6, reads GAGVSQSPSNKVTEKGKDVELRCDPISGHTALYWYRQSLGQGLEFLIYFQGNSAPDKSGLPSDRFSAERTGGSVSTLTIQRTQQEDSAVYLCASSQTGGAGGANVLTFGAGSRLTVL.

J is TRBJ2-7 and V is TRBV11-2, with D hard to call. The CDR3 spans 15 residues. The germline CDR1 and CDR2 sequences are SGHAT and FQNNGV. The V gene lost 0 bases and the J gene lost 3 bases, with 12 bases spanning the gap. CDR3 sequence reads: CASSLDQEQIYEQYF. The CDR3 nucleotides are TGTGCCAGCAGCTTAGATCAGGAGCAAATCTACGAGCAGTACTTC.

In its sample, this clonotype was seen a few times. V and J are TRBV11-2 and TRBJ1-2; 7 bases match TRBD1. Germline values: CDR1 SGHAT, CDR2 FQNNGV. The CDR3 loop spans 14 amino acids. V was clipped by 1 base and J by 6 bases; unmatched bases: 5. The CDR3 nucleotides are TGTGCCAGCAGCTTAGCGGACAGGAGGAATGGCTACACCTTC. It specifies CASSLADRRNGYTF.

J is TRBJ2-1 and V is TRBV12-3 or TRBV12-4; D call uncertain. The germline V and J ends were trimmed by 3 bases and 0 bases, with 12 bases remaining between them. This CDR3 is 16 amino acids long. CDR3 bases: TGTGCCAGCAGTTTGGACGGCCCCTCCTCCTACAATGAGCAGTTCTTC. Amino acid sequence: CASSLDGPSSYNEQFF.

CDR3 region: CASSPPEGAQYF. CDR3 DNA: TGTGCCAGCAGCCCGCCGGAGGGAGCGCAGTACTTC. The chain couples TRBV3-1 to TRBJ2-7; tentative D call: TRBD2 (6 bases). The CDR3 sequence is 12 residues long. Germline V gene sequence: CDR1 LGHDT, CDR2 YNNKEL (reference sequence). Trimming cost V 4 bases and J 9 bases, with 13 bases left between them.

This clonotype was observed a single time. V gene TRBV20-1 combines with J gene TRBJ2-4; 7 bases fit TRBD2. Germline values: CDR1 DFQATT, CDR2 SNEGSKA (reference sequence). The CDR3 extends over 11 amino acids. In DNA form, the CDR3 reads TGCACCGGACTAGTCAAAAACATTCAGTACTTC. Encoded protein: CTGLVKNIQYF.

The V gene is TRBV7-2, the J gene TRBJ2-7; 9 bases are a match to TRBD1. V shed 4 bases, J shed 6 bases, and the junction held 7 bases outside the gene matches. The CDR3 consists of 14 residues. Germline values: CDR1 SGHTA, CDR2 FQGNSA. In DNA form, the CDR3 reads TGTGCCAGCAGCTCCGGGACAGGGAAAAGCGAGCAGTACTTC. Translated: CASSSGTGKSEQYF.

The gene calls are TRBV7-8 and TRBJ2-1, with D possibly matching TRBD2 (6 bases). The CDR3 runs 19 residues. Germline V gene lookup returns CDR1 SGHVS and CDR2 FQNEAQ. V was shortened by 1 base and J by 0 bases, with 19 bases between the two germline ends. The CDR3 here is CASSLVVSGGRSSYNEQFF. The DNA of the CDR3 is TGTGCCAGCAGCTTAGTGGTGTCCGGAGGGAGGAGCTCCTACAATGAGCAGTTCTTC.

This clonotype was observed a handful of times. The chain combines TRBV20-1 with TRBJ2-5; TRBD2 is a possible D gene (6 bases). This CDR3 has 14 residues. Per the germline V gene, CDR1 is DFQATT and CDR2 is SNEGSKA (reference sequence). Trimming stripped 6 bases from V and 7 bases from J, with 21 bases between. CDR3 sequence (DNA): TGCAGTGCGATTCCCGGGACTCCCCCCGGGACCCAGTACTTC. This sequence encodes CSAIPGTPPGTQYF.

The chain is built from TRBV6-5 and TRBJ2-6; unclear D gene. Germline assignment: CDR1 MNHEY and CDR2 SVGAGI. V shed 5 bases and J shed 0 bases, with 8 bases lying between them. This CDR3 contains 15 residues. This CDR3 is CASSRHSSGANVLTF. In nucleotides, the CDR3 is TGTGCCAGCAGTAGACATTCCTCTGGGGCCAACGTCCTGACTTTC.

The chain has TRBV5-1 and TRBJ2-7; D is undetermined. Germline V gene lookup returns CDR1 SGHRS and CDR2 YFSETQ. Deletions cut 0 bases from V and 2 bases from J, with 9 bases between. The CDR3 runs 14 residues. The chain's CDR3 is CASSLGTPAYEQYF. The DNA for the CDR3 is TGCGCCAGCAGCTTGGGTACTCCCGCCTACGAGCAGTACTTC.

This rearrangement joins TRBV4-3 to TRBJ2-3; D is unclear. Germline V gene lookup returns CDR1 LGHNA and CDR2 YSLEER. Trimming stripped 0 bases from V and 4 bases from J, with 8 bases between. This CDR3 is 14 amino acids long. The DNA of the CDR3 is TGCGCCAGCAGCCAAGATATAAGCCCAGATACGCAGTATTTT. Translation gives CASSQDISPDTQYF.

This clonotype is a singleton in its sample. The J gene is TRBJ2-1, the V gene TRBV12-3 or TRBV12-4; D is ambiguous. V was trimmed by 6 bases and J by 0 bases, leaving 12 bases between them. CDR3 length: 15 amino acids. CDR3 DNA sequence: TGTGCCAGCAGCATGGGGTCGAGCTCCTACAATGAGCAGTTCTTC. Translation: CASSMGSSSYNEQFF.

This chain's CDR3 is CASSFRGQSNQPQHF. As DNA, the CDR3 is TGTGCCAGCAGCTTTAGGGGCCAGAGCAATCAGCCCCAGCATTTT. V and J are TRBV7-9 and TRBJ1-5, with D possibly being TRBD1 (5 bases). V shed 3 bases and J shed 1 base, with 10 bases lying between them. The CDR3 runs 15 residues. Germline V gene lookup returns CDR1 SEHNR and CDR2 FQNEAQ (reference sequence).

The rearrangement links TRBV28 to TRBJ2-6; 8 bases are shared with TRBD1. V dropped 4 bases and J dropped 0; count of bases not matched to a gene: 5. The CDR3 contains 17 residues. CDR1 and CDR2 from the germline V gene are MDHEN and SYDVKM. The CDR3: CASSSGTGYSGANVLTF. The CDR3 region has the DNA TGTGCCAGCAGTTCCGGGACAGGCTACTCTGGGGCCAACGTCCTGACTTTC.

The chain uses TRBV27 and TRBJ2-5, with TRBD2 identical over 7 bases. CDR1 MNHEY and CDR2 SMNVEV come from the germline V gene (reference sequence). The CDR3 sequence is 16 residues long. V was clipped by 5 bases and J by 3 bases; unmatched bases: 12. The DNA for the CDR3 is TGTGCCAGCAGTGAGCAGTGGGGGGGGGGTAAAGAGACCCAGTACTTC. This codes for CASSEQWGGGKETQYF.

There are a few counts of this clonotype. V is TRBV9 and J is TRBJ1-2; 7 nucleotides match TRBD1. This CDR3 is 15 amino acids long. Losses at the gene ends were 3 bases for V and 0 bases for J; bases not matched to a gene: 5. The germline V gene encodes CDR1 SGDLS and CDR2 YYNGEE. The chain's CDR3 is CASSAGDRANYGYTF. The CDR3 nucleotides are TGTGCCAGCAGCGCCGGGGACAGAGCTAACTATGGCTACACCTTC.

The chain links TRBV6-5 to TRBJ2-1; D is possibly TRBD1 (5 bases). Germline V gene sequence: CDR1 MNHEY, CDR2 SVGAGI. This CDR3 is 14 amino acids long. Trimming stripped 1 base from V and 10 bases from J, with 14 bases between. The CDR3 region has the DNA TGTGCCAGCAGTTACTATGAAGGGGCGCGGGAGCAGTTCTTC. It specifies CASSYYEGAREQFF.

V and J are TRBV7-9 and TRBJ1-1; no definite D call. Trimming took off 2 bases at V and 2 bases at J, with 9 bases between the two ends. Germline V gives CDR1 SEHNR, CDR2 FQNEAQ (reference sequence). There are 14 residues in the CDR3. Written as DNA, the CDR3 is TGTGCCAGCAGCTTATACAGACAAAACACTGAAGCTTTCTTT. It yields the protein CASSLYRQNTEAFF.

The chain links TRBV7-2 to TRBJ2-5; D is uncertain. Deletions cut 1 base from V and 0 bases from J, with 9 bases between. CDR1 is SGHTA and CDR2 is FQGNSA in the germline V gene. The CDR3 is 15 amino acids. The DNA of the CDR3 is TGTGCCAGCAGCTTAGGGGTCCCCGACCAAGAGACCCAGTACTTC. Amino acid sequence: CASSLGVPDQETQYF.

The V call is TRBV20-1, the J call TRBJ1-5; possibly TRBD1 for D (5 bases). Per the germline V gene, CDR1 is DFQATT and CDR2 is SNEGSKA (reference sequence). V dropped 2 bases and J dropped 7 bases, with 18 bases sitting between them. The CDR3 extends over 15 amino acids. The CDR3 nucleotides are TGCAGTGCTAGATCGCCCGGGACCGTCGGACAGCCCCAGCATTTT. This translates into CSARSPGTVGQPQHF.